Below, one TCR beta chain is given with its context. Its specificity is unknown. This sample is part of a study of identical twins. Regarding the study as a whole: Out-of-frame alpha sequences common to twins were enriched for low generation probability. In drawing conclusions, the study used cross-sectional statistical analysis and did not follow the same donors.

TCRdb called the 5' RACE reads again in MiXCR, with one record for every CDR3 protein. The sample lists roughly 540,000 distinct CDR3 sequences; 20% to 25% were seen once. The CDR3 consists of 14 residues. CDR1 is GTSNPN and CDR2 is SVGIG in the germline V gene (reference sequence). V dropped 3 bases and J dropped 4; count of bases not matched to a gene: 6. These data were likewise used in another study, on T cells expressing NK-cell markers. Per that paper: TCR beta repertoires came from sorted CD3+CD56+NKG2C+, CD3+CD56+NKG2C- and CD3+CD56-NKG2C+ T cells.

This receptor was obtained from a woman aged 18 to 35 in good health. Sequences were obtained from CD4+ T cells sorted from blood. The genes are TRBV30 and TRBJ2-3, with 8 nucleotides matching TRBD2. The CDR3 DNA is TGTGCCTGGAGCGGGTCGGGAGGGGCAGATACGCAGTATTTT. Translation: CAWSGSGGADTQYF.